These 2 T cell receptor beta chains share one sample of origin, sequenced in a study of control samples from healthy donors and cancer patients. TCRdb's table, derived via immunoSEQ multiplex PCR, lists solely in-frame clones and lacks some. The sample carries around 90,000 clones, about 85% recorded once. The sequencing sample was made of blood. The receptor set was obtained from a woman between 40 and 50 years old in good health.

CDR3 DNA sequence: TGCGCCAGCAGCTTCGCGGGGGGGTTCACAGATACGCAGTATTTT. Its translation is CASSFAGGFTDTQYF. V gene TRBV5-1 combines with J gene TRBJ2-3, with 9 nucleotides matching TRBD2. V dropped 2 bases and J dropped 2; count of bases not matched to a gene: 3. The CDR3 covers 15 residues. Germline CDR1 SGHRS, CDR2 YFSETQ.

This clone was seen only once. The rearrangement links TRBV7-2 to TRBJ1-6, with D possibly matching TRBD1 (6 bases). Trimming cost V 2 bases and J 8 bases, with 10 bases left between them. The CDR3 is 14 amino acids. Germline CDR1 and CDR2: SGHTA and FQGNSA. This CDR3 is CASSLTGTDSPLHF. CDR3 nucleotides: TGTGCCAGCAGCTTAACAGGGACGGATTCACCCCTCCACTTT.